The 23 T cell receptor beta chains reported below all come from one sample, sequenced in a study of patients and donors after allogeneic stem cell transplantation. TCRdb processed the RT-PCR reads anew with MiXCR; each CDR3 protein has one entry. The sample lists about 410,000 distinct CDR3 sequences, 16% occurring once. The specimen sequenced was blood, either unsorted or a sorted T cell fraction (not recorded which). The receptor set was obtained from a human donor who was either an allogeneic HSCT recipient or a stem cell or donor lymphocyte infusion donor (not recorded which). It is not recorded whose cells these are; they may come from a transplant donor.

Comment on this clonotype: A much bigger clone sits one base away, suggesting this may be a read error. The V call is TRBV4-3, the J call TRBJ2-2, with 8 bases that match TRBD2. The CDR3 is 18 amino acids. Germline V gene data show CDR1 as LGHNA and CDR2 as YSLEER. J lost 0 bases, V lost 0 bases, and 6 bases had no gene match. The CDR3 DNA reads TGCGCCAGCAGCCAAGATTGGGGACTAGTGGCGAACACCGGGGAGCTGTTTTTT. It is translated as CASSQDWGLVANTGELFF.

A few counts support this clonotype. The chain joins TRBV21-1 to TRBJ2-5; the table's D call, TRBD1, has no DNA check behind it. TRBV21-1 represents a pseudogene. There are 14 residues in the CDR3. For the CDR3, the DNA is TGTGCCAGCAGCAGAGGACAGGAGTTGACGACCCAGTACTTC. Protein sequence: CASSRGQELTTQYF.

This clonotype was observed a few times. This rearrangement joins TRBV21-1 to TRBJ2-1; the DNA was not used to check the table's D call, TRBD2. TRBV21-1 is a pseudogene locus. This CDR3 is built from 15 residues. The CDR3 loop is CASSTPGLADNEQFF. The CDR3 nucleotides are TGTGCCAGCAGCACTCCGGGACTAGCGGACAATGAGCAGTTCTTC.

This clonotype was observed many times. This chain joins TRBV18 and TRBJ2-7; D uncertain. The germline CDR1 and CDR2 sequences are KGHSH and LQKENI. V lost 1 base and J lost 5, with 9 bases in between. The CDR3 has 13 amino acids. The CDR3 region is CASSPLDGNEQYF. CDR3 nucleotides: TGTGCCAGCTCACCACTCGACGGTAACGAGCAGTACTTC.

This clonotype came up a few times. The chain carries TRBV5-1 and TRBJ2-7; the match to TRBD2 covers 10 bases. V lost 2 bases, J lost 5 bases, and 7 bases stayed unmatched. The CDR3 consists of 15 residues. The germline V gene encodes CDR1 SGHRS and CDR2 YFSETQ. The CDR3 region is CASSFGLAGVDEQYF. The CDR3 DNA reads TGCGCCAGCAGCTTCGGTCTAGCGGGAGTCGACGAGCAGTACTTC.

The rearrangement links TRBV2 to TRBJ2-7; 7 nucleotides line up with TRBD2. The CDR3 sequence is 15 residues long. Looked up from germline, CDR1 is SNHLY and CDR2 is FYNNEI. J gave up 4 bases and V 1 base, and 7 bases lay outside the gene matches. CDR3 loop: CASSEEAGGSYEQYF. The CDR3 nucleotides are TGTGCCAGCAGTGAAGAAGCTGGCGGGAGTTACGAGCAGTACTTC. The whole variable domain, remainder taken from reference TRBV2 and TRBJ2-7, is EPEVTQTPSHQVTQMGQEVILRCVPISNHLYFYWYRQILGQKVEFLVSFYNNEISEKSEIFDDQFSVERPDGSNFTLKIRSTKLEDSAMYFCASSEEAGGSYEQYFGPGTRLTVT.

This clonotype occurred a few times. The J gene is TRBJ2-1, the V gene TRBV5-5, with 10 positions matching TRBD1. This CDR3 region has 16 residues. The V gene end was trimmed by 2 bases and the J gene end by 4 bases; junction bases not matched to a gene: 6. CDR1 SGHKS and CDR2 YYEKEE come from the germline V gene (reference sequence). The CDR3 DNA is TGTGCCAGCAGCTTCAGGGACAGGGGATTTTACAATGAGCAGTTCTTC. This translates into CASSFRDRGFYNEQFF. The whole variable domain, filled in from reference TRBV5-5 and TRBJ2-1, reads DAGVTQSPTHLIKTRGQQVTLRCSPISGHKSVSWYQQVLGQGPQFIFQYYEKEERGRGNFPDRFSARQFPNYSSELNVNALLLGDSALYLCASSFRDRGFYNEQFFGPGTRLTVL.

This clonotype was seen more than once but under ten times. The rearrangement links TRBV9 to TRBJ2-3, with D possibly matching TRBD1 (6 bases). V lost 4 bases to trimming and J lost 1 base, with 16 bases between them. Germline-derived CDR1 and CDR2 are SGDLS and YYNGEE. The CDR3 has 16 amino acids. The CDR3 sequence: CASSPRTVGGTDTQYF. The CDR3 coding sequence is TGTGCCAGCAGCCCGCGGACAGTGGGCGGCACAGATACGCAGTATTTT.

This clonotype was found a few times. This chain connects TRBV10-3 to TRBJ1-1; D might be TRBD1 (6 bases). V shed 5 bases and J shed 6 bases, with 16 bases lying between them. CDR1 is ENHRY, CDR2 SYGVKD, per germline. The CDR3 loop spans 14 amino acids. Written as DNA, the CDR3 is TGTGCCATCAGTTCCGGTGGGGGGCGATCTGAAGCTTTCTTT. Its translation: CAISSGGGRSEAFF.

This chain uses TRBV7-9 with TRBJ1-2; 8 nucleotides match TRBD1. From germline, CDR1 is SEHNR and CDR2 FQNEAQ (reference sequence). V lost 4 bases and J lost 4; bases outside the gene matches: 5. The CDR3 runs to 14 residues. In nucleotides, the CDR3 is TGTGCCAGCAGCTCGGGACAGGCGACCTATGGCTACACCTTC. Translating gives CASSSGQATYGYTF.

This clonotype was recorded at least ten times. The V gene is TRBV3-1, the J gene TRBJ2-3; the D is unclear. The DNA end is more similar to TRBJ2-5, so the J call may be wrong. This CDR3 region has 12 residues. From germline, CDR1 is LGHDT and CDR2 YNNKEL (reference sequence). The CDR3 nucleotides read TGTGCCAGCAGCCAAAAGGGCGGGACCCAGTACTTC. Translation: CASSQKGGTQYF.

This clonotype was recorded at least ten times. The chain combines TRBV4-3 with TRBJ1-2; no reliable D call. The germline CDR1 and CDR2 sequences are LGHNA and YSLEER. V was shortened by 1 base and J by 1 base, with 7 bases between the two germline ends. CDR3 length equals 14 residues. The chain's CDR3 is CASSQAERNYGYTF. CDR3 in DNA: TGCGCCAGCAGCCAAGCGGAGCGTAACTATGGCTACACCTTC.

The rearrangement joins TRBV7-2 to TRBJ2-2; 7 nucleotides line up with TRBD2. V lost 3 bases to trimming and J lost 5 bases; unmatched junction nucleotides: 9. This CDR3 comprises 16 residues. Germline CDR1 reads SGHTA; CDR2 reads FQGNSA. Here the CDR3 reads CASSFRASGSTGELFF. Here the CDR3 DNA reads TGTGCCAGCAGCTTCCGGGCTAGCGGAAGTACCGGGGAGCTGTTTTTT.

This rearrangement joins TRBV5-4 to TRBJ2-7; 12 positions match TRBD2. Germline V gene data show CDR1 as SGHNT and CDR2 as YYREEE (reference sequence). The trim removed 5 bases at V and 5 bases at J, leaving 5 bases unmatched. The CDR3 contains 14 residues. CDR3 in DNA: TGTGCCAGCAGGCTAGCGGGAGGGCCTCACGAGCAGTACTTC. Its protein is CASRLAGGPHEQYF.

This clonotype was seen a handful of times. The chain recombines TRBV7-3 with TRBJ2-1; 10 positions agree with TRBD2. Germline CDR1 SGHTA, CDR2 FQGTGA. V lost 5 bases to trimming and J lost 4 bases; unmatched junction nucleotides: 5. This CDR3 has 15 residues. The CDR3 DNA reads TGTGCCAGCAGCAAAACTAGCGGGGATTACAATGAGCAGTTCTTC. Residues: CASSKTSGDYNEQFF. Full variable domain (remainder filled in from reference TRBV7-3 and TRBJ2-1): GAGVSQTPSNKVTEKGKYVELRCDPISGHTALYWYRQSLGQGPEFLIYFQGTGAADDSGLPNDRFFAVRPEGSVSTLKIQRTERGDSAVYLCASSKTSGDYNEQFFGPGTRLTVL.

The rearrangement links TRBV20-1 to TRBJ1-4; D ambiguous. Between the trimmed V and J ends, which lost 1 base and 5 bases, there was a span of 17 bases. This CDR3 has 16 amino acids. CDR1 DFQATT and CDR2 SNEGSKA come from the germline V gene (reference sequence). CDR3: CSARVKRTGRNEKLFF. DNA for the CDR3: TGCAGTGCTAGAGTTAAGCGTACGGGTCGGAATGAAAAACTGTTTTTT.

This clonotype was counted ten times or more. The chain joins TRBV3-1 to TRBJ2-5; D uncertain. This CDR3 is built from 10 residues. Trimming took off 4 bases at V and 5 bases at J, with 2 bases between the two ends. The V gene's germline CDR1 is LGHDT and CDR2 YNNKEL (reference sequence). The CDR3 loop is CASSRETQYF. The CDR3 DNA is TGTGCCAGCAGCCGGGAGACCCAGTACTTC.

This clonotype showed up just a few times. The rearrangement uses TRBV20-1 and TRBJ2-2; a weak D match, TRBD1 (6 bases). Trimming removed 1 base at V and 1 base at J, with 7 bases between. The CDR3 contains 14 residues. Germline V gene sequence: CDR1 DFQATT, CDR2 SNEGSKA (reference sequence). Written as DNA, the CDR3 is TGCAGTGCTAGAGGGACAGTGAACACCGGGGAGCTGTTTTTT. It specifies CSARGTVNTGELFF.

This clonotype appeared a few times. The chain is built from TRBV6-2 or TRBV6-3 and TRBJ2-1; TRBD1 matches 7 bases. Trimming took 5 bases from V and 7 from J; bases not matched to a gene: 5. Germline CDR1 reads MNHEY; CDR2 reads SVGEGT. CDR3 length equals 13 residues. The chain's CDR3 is CASSGTARNEQFF. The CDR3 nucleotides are TGTGCCAGCAGTGGGACAGCAAGAAATGAGCAGTTCTTC.

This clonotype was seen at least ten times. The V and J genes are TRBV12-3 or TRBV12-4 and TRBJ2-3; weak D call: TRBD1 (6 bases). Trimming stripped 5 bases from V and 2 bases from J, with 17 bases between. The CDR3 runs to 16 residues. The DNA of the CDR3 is TGTGCCAGCAGTCCCTTGGGGGCGGATTACACAGATACGCAGTATTTT. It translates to CASSPLGADYTDTQYF.

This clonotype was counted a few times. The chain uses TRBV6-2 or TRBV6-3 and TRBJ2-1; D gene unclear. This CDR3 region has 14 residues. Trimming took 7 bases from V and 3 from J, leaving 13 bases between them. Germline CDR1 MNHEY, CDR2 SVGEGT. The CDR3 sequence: CASNDRVVYNEQFF. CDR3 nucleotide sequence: TGTGCCAGCAACGACCGGGTTGTCTACAATGAGCAGTTCTTC.

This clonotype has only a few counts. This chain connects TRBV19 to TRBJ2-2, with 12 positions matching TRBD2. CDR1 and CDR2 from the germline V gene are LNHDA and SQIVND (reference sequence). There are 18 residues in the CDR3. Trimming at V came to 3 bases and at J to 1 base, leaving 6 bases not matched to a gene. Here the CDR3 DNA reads TGTGCCAGTAGTATCCGGCTAGCGGGGGGGATGAACACCGGGGAGCTGTTTTTT. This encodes CASSIRLAGGMNTGELFF.

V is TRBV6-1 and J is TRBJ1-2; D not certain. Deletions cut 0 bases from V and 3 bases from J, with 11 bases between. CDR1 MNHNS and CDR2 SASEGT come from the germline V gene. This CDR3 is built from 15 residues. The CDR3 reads CASSEAGVRYYGYTF. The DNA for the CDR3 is TGTGCCAGCAGTGAAGCTGGGGTGAGGTACTATGGCTACACCTTC.